These 20 T cell receptor beta chains were all obtained from the same sample, sequenced in a study of blood T cell repertoires in COVID-19. TCRdb's table, derived via immunoSEQ multiplex PCR, lists solely in-frame clones and lacks some. The top ten clones hold about 7% of a sample with about 400,000 clones, 75% to 90% of them seen once. Sequenced input: peripheral blood. Every receptor here comes from a woman aged 60-70 years with COVID-19, enrolled during active disease.

This rearrangement joins TRBV12-3 or TRBV12-4 to TRBJ1-5, with a possible D match to TRBD1 (6 bases). CDR3 length equals 13 residues. Trimming took off 6 bases at V and 4 bases at J, with 10 bases between the two ends. The CDR3 region is CASRGTWNQPQHF. DNA for the CDR3: TGTGCCAGCAGGGGGACATGGAATCAGCCCCAGCATTTT.

This clone was recorded a few times. The rearrangement uses TRBV30 and TRBJ2-3; 13 nucleotides match TRBD2. Germline CDR1 and CDR2: GTSNPN and SVGIG (reference sequence). J was trimmed by 2 bases and V by 7 bases; bases with no gene match: 3. This CDR3 comprises 14 residues. The CDR3 DNA follows: TGTGCCTCGACTAGCGGGGGGAACACAGATACGCAGTATTTT. Translation: CASTSGGNTDTQYF.

The rearrangement links TRBV4-1 to TRBJ2-1; D might be TRBD2 (6 bases). The CDR3 has 19 amino acids. The V gene lost 2 bases and the J gene lost 7 bases, with 27 bases spanning the gap. CDR1 and CDR2 (germline): MGHRA, YSYEKL. Here the CDR3 reads CASSQKPVGSGRVGNEQFF. As DNA, the CDR3 is TGCGCCAGCAGCCAAAAGCCCGTAGGTAGCGGCCGAGTGGGGAATGAGCAGTTCTTC.

The chain uses TRBV18 and TRBJ1-6; unclear D gene. Germline V gene data show CDR1 as KGHSH and CDR2 as LQKENI. Trimming removed 3 bases at V and 8 bases at J, with 5 bases between. The CDR3 runs to 12 residues. This CDR3 reads CASSPGDSPLHF. The CDR3 bases are TGTGCCAGCTCACCCGGAGATTCACCCCTCCACTTT.

This chain connects TRBV6-5 to TRBJ1-2, with 9 bases aligning to TRBD1. V trimming: 4 bases; J trimming: 4 bases; junction bases outside the gene matches: 7. This CDR3 has 15 residues. Germline-derived CDR1 and CDR2 are MNHEY and SVGAGI. The CDR3 spells CASSSRTGDTYGYTF. CDR3 bases: TGTGCCAGCAGTTCCAGGACAGGGGATACCTATGGCTACACCTTC.

This chain uses TRBV5-8 with TRBJ1-5; 9 nucleotides line up with TRBD1. The V gene's germline CDR1 is SGHTS and CDR2 YDEGEE. V was clipped by 0 bases and J by 4 bases; unmatched bases: 8. This CDR3 spans 17 amino acids. The CDR3 is CASSLARTGVGNQPQHF. For the CDR3, the DNA is TGTGCCAGCAGCTTGGCCCGGACAGGGGTAGGGAATCAGCCCCAGCATTTT.

This chain links TRBV6-6 with TRBJ1-2; TRBD1 matches at 9 bases. J gave up 6 bases and V 8 bases, and 7 bases lay outside the gene matches. The CDR3 is 13 amino acids. Germline CDR1 MNHNY, CDR2 SVGAGI (reference sequence). For the CDR3, the DNA is TGTGCCAGCGTTCCCGGGACAGGGAATGGCTACACCTTC. It yields the protein CASVPGTGNGYTF.

This sequence joins TRBV9 and TRBJ1-6; 7 bases match TRBD1. CDR3 length: 15 amino acids. The trim removed 0 bases at V and 9 bases at J, leaving 6 bases unmatched. In germline, CDR1 is SGDLS, CDR2 YYNGEE. The CDR3 is CASSVGETGTSPLHF. The CDR3 region has the DNA TGTGCCAGCAGCGTAGGCGAGACAGGGACTTCACCCCTCCACTTT. Full variable domain (outside the CDR3, taken from reference TRBV9 and TRBJ1-6): DSGVTQTPKHLITATGQRVTLRCSPRSGDLSVYWYQQSLDQGLQFLIQYYNGEERAKGNILERFSAQQFPDLHSELNLSSLELGDSALYFCASSVGETGTSPLHFGNGTRLTVT.

This clone was detected a few times. This chain connects TRBV7-2 to TRBJ2-7; 7 bases are shared with TRBD2. With 2 bases clipped from V and 6 bases from J, the junction kept 13 bases outside the gene matches. Per the germline V gene, CDR1 is SGHTA and CDR2 is FQGNSA. This CDR3 has 16 amino acids. This CDR3 is CASSLKGGSGGGEQYF. The CDR3 DNA is TGTGCCAGCAGCTTAAAGGGTGGGTCCGGCGGGGGCGAGCAGTACTTC.

The chain carries TRBV6-1 and TRBJ2-1; no clear D. V was pared by 3 bases and J by 0 bases, with 9 bases between. Germline loops: CDR1 MNHNS, CDR2 SASEGT. The CDR3 runs 15 residues. DNA for the CDR3: TGTGCCAGCAGTGAGACTCGCAGCTCCTACAATGAGCAGTTCTTC. It encodes CASSETRSSYNEQFF.

V gene TRBV27 combines with J gene TRBJ2-3; 9 bases agree with TRBD1. The junction had 7 bases not matched to a gene; V was cut back by 6 bases and J by 0 bases. The germline gives CDR1 MNHEY, CDR2 SMNVEV (reference sequence). The CDR3 spans 16 residues. CDR3 sequence reads: CASRTAGQGSTDTQYF. CDR3 nucleotides: TGTGCCAGCAGAACGGCGGGACAGGGCAGCACAGATACGCAGTATTTT.

The CDR3 region is CASSRQGRTEAFF. CDR3 nucleotides: TGTGCCAGTAGCCGACAGGGAAGGACTGAAGCTTTCTTT. The chain is built from TRBV19 and TRBJ1-1; the match to TRBD1 covers 7 bases. V dropped 6 bases and J dropped 5; count of bases not matched to a gene: 6. The CDR3 covers 13 residues. Looked up from germline, CDR1 is LNHDA and CDR2 is SQIVND (reference sequence).

V usage is TRBV10-2 and J usage is TRBJ1-1; no clear D. The V end lost 0 bases, the J end lost 8 bases, and 10 bases lay between the germline ends. The CDR3 runs 13 residues. From germline, CDR1 is WSHSY and CDR2 SAAADI. CDR3 nucleotide sequence: TGCGCCAGCAGTGAGTCGGGGAGGCCCGAAGCTTTCTTT. This codes for CASSESGRPEAFF.

V usage is TRBV11-1 and J usage is TRBJ2-2; 10 nucleotides agree with TRBD1. The CDR3 sequence is 14 residues long. The V gene's germline CDR1 is SGHAT and CDR2 FQDESV (reference sequence). V dropped 6 bases and J dropped 7; count of bases not matched to a gene: 5. The CDR3 DNA reads as TGTGCCAGCAGACCGACAGGGGGCGGCGGGGAGCTGTTTTTT. Protein product: CASRPTGGGGELFF.

Regarding this clone: Different DNA sequences within this sample yield the same CDR3. The rearrangement joins TRBV18 to TRBJ2-7; TRBD1 is a possible D gene (5 bases). Trimming took off 0 bases at V and 12 bases at J, with 18 bases between the two ends. The V gene's germline CDR1 is KGHSH and CDR2 LQKENI. The CDR3 loop spans 14 amino acids. The CDR3 reads CASSPPATRAPPYF. The CDR3 region has the DNA TGTGCCAGCTCACCACCGGCCACCAGGGCCCCCCCGTACTTC. Variable domain in full (rest from reference TRBV18 and TRBJ2-7): NAGVMQNPRHLVRRRGQEARLRCSPMKGHSHVYWYRQLPEEGLKFMVYLQKENIIDESGMPKERFSAEFPKEGPSILRIQQVVRGDSAAYFCASSPPATRAPPYFGPGTRLTVT.

The chain has TRBV3-1 (or the pseudogene TRBV3-2) and TRBJ2-7; 8 bases line up with TRBD2. The CDR3 extends over 15 amino acids. The trim removed 5 bases at V and 5 bases at J, leaving 11 bases unmatched. CDR1 is LGHDT and CDR2 is YNNKEL in the germline V gene (reference sequence). CDR3 sequence reads: CASSGGWTSKNEQYF. DNA of the CDR3: TGTGCCAGCAGCGGGGGGTGGACTAGCAAGAACGAGCAGTACTTC.

The chain is built from TRBV18 and TRBJ2-7, with a weak D call TRBD1 (6 bases). V gave up 4 bases and J gave up 5 bases, with 12 bases separating them. The germline V gene has CDR1 KGHSH and CDR2 LQKENI. The CDR3 consists of 13 residues. This chain's CDR3 is CASSRDIQDEQYF. DNA of the CDR3: TGTGCCAGCTCACGGGACATTCAGGACGAGCAGTACTTC. The full variable domain, rest sourced from reference TRBV18 and TRBJ2-7, is NAGVMQNPRHLVRRRGQEARLRCSPMKGHSHVYWYRQLPEEGLKFMVYLQKENIIDESGMPKERFSAEFPKEGPSILRIQQVVRGDSAAYFCASSRDIQDEQYFGPGTRLTVT.

The sample holds one count of this clone. The chain uses TRBV4-1 and TRBJ1-3; D is possibly TRBD1 (5 bases). Trimming shortened V by 3 bases and J by 6 bases, and 21 bases separated the two germline ends. Germline V CDR1 and CDR2: MGHRA, YSYEKL. CDR3 length equals 17 residues. The CDR3 coding sequence is TGCGCCAGCAGCCATGTTGCCTATACAGGCAACAAAAACACCATATATTTT. It encodes CASSHVAYTGNKNTIYF.

The V gene is TRBV10-1, the J gene TRBJ1-4; no definite D call. The CDR3 totals 14 residues. V lost 8 bases to trimming and J lost 0 bases, with 10 bases between them. Germline loops: CDR1 WNHNN, CDR2 SYGVQD (reference sequence). CDR3 DNA: TGCGCCAGCCCCCCACTAGCAACTAATGAAAAACTGTTTTTT. Its protein product is CASPPLATNEKLFF.

The chain carries TRBV5-6 and TRBJ1-5; TRBD1 is a possible D gene (5 bases). The CDR3 is made up of 12 amino acids. CDR1 and CDR2 from the germline V gene are SGHDT and YYEEEE. Trimming removed 3 bases at V and 9 bases at J, with 10 bases between. CDR3 bases: TGTGCCAGCAGCTGGGGGGATACGCCCCAGCATTTT. It yields the protein CASSWGDTPQHF.